These 20 T cell receptor beta chains were sequenced from one sample in a study of beta chain features in type 1 diabetes. Antigen specificity for these receptors is unknown. Every bit of the isolated RNA underwent reverse transcription, so sequencing read expressed TCRB transcripts. Generated by immunoSEQ multiplex PCR, the TCRdb table keeps only in-frame clones and is missing some. Here the sample spans 150,000 to 200,000 clones, roughly 60% being singletons. Study results and caveats: Shortening that was moderate but significant affected the TCRB CDR3s of Type 1 diabetes patients in all four CD4+ subsets.

Sequenced material: naive CD4+ T cells from blood. All receptors come from a man aged 25-40 years with type 1 diabetes.

The V and J genes are TRBV28 and TRBJ2-6; D might be TRBD1 or TRBD2, each matching 5 bases. This CDR3 is built from 16 residues. Germline-derived CDR1 and CDR2 are MDHEN and SYDVKM. Trimming removed 5 bases at V and 1 base at J, with 12 bases between. CDR3 DNA: TGTGCCAGCAGTAGGACGGGACGGTCTGGGGCCAACGTCCTGACTTTC. Amino acid sequence: CASSRTGRSGANVLTF.

This clone was seen a handful of times. This rearrangement joins TRBV7-2 to TRBJ2-1; no firm D call. V was pared by 7 bases and J by 4 bases, with 17 bases between. The CDR3 consists of 15 residues. The germline CDR1 and CDR2 sequences are SGHTA and FQGNSA. CDR3 DNA sequence: TGTGCCAGCATCCGACACTCGAACGAGTACAATGAGCAGTTCTTC. This translates into CASIRHSNEYNEQFF.

This clone has just one count. The genes are TRBV7-2 and TRBJ2-1; D unclear. V shed 1 base and J shed 4 bases, with 8 bases lying between them. The CDR3 loop spans 14 amino acids. Germline assignment: CDR1 SGHTA and CDR2 FQGNSA. Here the CDR3 reads CASSLVASYNEQFF. The CDR3 DNA follows: TGTGCCAGCAGCTTAGTGGCCAGTTACAATGAGCAGTTCTTC.

The V gene is TRBV5-1, the J gene TRBJ2-3, with TRBD2 matching 8 bases. The CDR3 is made up of 18 amino acids. The germline V gene has CDR1 SGHRS and CDR2 YFSETQ. The junction had 13 bases not matched to a gene; V was cut back by 2 bases and J by 2 bases. This CDR3 reads CASSFGKRGTQLTDTQYF. CDR3 sequence (DNA): TGCGCCAGCAGCTTCGGAAAGCGGGGGACCCAACTCACAGATACGCAGTATTTT.

In this sample, this clone turned up a few times. This chain joins TRBV25-1 and TRBJ2-7; possibly TRBD2 for D (6 bases). Germline CDR1 is MGHDK and CDR2 is SYGVNS. V was pared by 9 bases and J by 2 bases, with 14 bases between. This CDR3 contains 13 residues. CDR3 sequence: CASRAGPPYEQYF. CDR3 nucleotide sequence: TGTGCCAGTCGGGCGGGGCCTCCCTACGAGCAGTACTTC.

Notes on this clone: Germline is not matched at one junction end, which may reflect a read error. The rearrangement uses TRBV11-2 and TRBJ2-7; D possibly corresponds to TRBD2 (6 bases). CDR3 length equals 8 residues. The germline V gene encodes CDR1 SGHAT and CDR2 FQNNGV. The CDR3 DNA follows: TGTGCCAGCAGCTCAGGGACTTTC. As protein: CASSSGTF. Complete variable domain (other parts from reference TRBV11-2 and TRBJ2-7): EAGVAQSPRYKIIEKRQSVAFWCNPISGHATLYWYQQILGQGPKLLIQFQNNGVVDDSQLPKDRFSAERLKGVDSTLKIQPAKLEDSAVYLCASSSGTFGPGTRLTVT.

V is TRBV25-1 and J is TRBJ2-3, with D tentatively TRBD1 or TRBD2 (5 bases each). The CDR3 is made up of 15 amino acids. The V end was cut by 3 bases, the J end by 6 bases, with 16 bases between. Looked up from germline, CDR1 is MGHDK and CDR2 is SYGVNS. CDR3 in DNA: TGTGCCAGCAGTGATTCCGGGACCCGATATGATACGCAGTATTTT. It specifies CASSDSGTRYDTQYF.

V gene TRBV5-1 combines with J gene TRBJ1-1, with 7 positions matching TRBD1. This CDR3 has 15 residues. With V trimmed by 4 bases and J by 0 bases, 6 bases remained unmatched. Looked up from germline, CDR1 is SGHRS and CDR2 is YFSETQ. The CDR3 DNA is TGCGCCAGCAGCCTAAGACAGGGTCTGAACACTGAAGCTTTCTTT. Residues: CASSLRQGLNTEAFF.

The chain combines TRBV13 with TRBJ2-7; D unclear. Trimming removed 1 base at V and 3 bases at J, with 10 bases between. This CDR3 comprises 14 residues. Germline V gene sequence: CDR1 PRHDT, CDR2 FYEKMQ (reference sequence). Written as DNA, the CDR3 is TGTGCCAGCAGCTTAGTCAGTCAGCTCTACGAGCAGTACTTC. This gives the protein CASSLVSQLYEQYF.

The gene calls are TRBV28 and TRBJ2-1; no definite D call. The CDR3 consists of 12 residues. The V end was cut by 5 bases, the J end by 10 bases, with 12 bases between. Germline-derived CDR1 and CDR2 are MDHEN and SYDVKM. The DNA for the CDR3 is TGTGCCAGCAGTGCAACAGTTGAGGAGCAGTTCTTC. Translated: CASSATVEEQFF. Using reference TRBV28 and TRBJ2-1 for the parts outside the CDR3, the full variable domain is DVKVTQSSRYLVKRTGEKVFLECVQDMDHENMFWYRQDPGLGLRLIYFSYDVKMKEKGDIPEGYSVSREKKERFSLILESASTNQTSMYLCASSATVEEQFFGPGTRLTVL.

V and J are TRBV7-2 and TRBJ2-3; D may be TRBD1 or TRBD2 (5 bases each). This CDR3 is built from 14 residues. Germline values: CDR1 SGHTA, CDR2 FQGNSA. V was cut by 4 bases and J by 4 bases, with 12 bases left in between. The CDR3 is CASSSDWGADTQYF. CDR3 DNA: TGTGCCAGCAGCTCGGACTGGGGCGCAGATACGCAGTATTTT.

This clone showed up just a few times. This chain connects TRBV5-1 to TRBJ2-2; the D is unclear. V gave up 5 bases and J gave up 1 base, with 6 bases separating them. Germline V gene sequence: CDR1 SGHRS, CDR2 YFSETQ. This CDR3 is 13 amino acids long. The CDR3, as DNA: TGCGCCAGCAGATTCTTGAACACCGGGGAGCTGTTTTTT. Translation: CASRFLNTGELFF.

V usage is TRBV23-1 and J usage is TRBJ1-1; D is ambiguous. TRBV23-1 carries the ORF label, with uncertain function. The CDR3 is 13 amino acids. The ends were cut back, 4 bases at V and 5 bases at J, with 11 bases in the middle. CDR3: CASSRIGGTEAFF. As DNA, the CDR3 is TGCGCCAGCAGTCGTATAGGTGGGACTGAAGCTTTCTTT.

J is TRBJ2-3 and V is TRBV29-1, with D unclear. V was clipped by 6 bases and J by 0 bases, with 10 bases between them. This CDR3 is built from 13 residues. The germline V gene encodes CDR1 SQVTM and CDR2 ANQGSEA. The CDR3 nucleotides are TGCAGCGTCGAGGAAGTAAGCACAGATACGCAGTATTTT. Protein sequence: CSVEEVSTDTQYF.

This sequence joins TRBV25-1 and TRBJ1-3; 10 positions match TRBD1. The V gene end was trimmed by 3 bases and the J gene end by 2 bases; junction bases not matched to a gene: 4. Germline assignment: CDR1 MGHDK and CDR2 SYGVNS. CDR3 length equals 16 residues. In DNA form, the CDR3 reads TGTGCCAGCAGTGATAGACAGGGGGCGCCTGGAAACACCATATATTTT. It translates to CASSDRQGAPGNTIYF.

This clone was seen a handful of times. The V and J genes are TRBV11-2 and TRBJ2-7; D call uncertain. This CDR3 is 11 amino acids long. The germline V gene encodes CDR1 SGHAT and CDR2 FQNNGV. V lost 4 bases to trimming and J lost 3 bases, with 4 bases between them. The CDR3 loop reads CASSSDYEQYF. The CDR3 DNA is TGTGCCAGCAGCTCAGACTACGAGCAGTACTTC.

The V call is TRBV5-6, the J call TRBJ1-2; D may be TRBD1 (5 bases). The CDR3 totals 15 residues. The V and J ends lost 3 bases and 8 bases respectively, with 20 bases between them. From germline, CDR1 is SGHDT and CDR2 YYEEEE. The CDR3 region has the DNA TGTGCCAGCAGCTCCAGGGCCCGCCTCGCTTGGGGCTACACCTTC. It specifies CASSSRARLAWGYTF.

This sequence joins TRBV29-1 and TRBJ2-7; 10 nucleotides agree with TRBD1. V shed 7 bases and J 6 bases; nucleotides not matched to a gene: 6. Germline lookup yields CDR1 SQVTM and CDR2 ANQGSEA. This CDR3 is built from 12 residues. The CDR3 is CSARGQGIEQYF. The CDR3 coding sequence is TGCAGCGCAAGGGGACAGGGGATCGAGCAGTACTTC.

The chain employs TRBV29-1 and TRBJ2-3, with a weak D call TRBD2 (7 bases). V lost 0 bases and J lost 0, with 22 bases in between. CDR1 and CDR2 from the germline V gene are SQVTM and ANQGSEA. The CDR3 length is 19 residues. In DNA, the CDR3 is TGCAGCGTTGAAGATCAGTGGGTCTCGCGGGGGCATAGCACAGATACGCAGTATTTT. Its translation is CSVEDQWVSRGHSTDTQYF.

This chain connects TRBV30 to TRBJ1-6, with TRBD1 as a possible D gene (5 bases). CDR1 is GTSNPN and CDR2 is SVGIG in the germline V gene (reference sequence). V was shortened by 8 bases and J by 13 bases, with 21 bases between the two germline ends. The length of the CDR3 is 13 residues. The CDR3 region is CARRQSSQAPLHF. DNA of the CDR3: TGTGCCCGTCGACAGTCTTCCCAGGCTCCCCTCCACTTT.